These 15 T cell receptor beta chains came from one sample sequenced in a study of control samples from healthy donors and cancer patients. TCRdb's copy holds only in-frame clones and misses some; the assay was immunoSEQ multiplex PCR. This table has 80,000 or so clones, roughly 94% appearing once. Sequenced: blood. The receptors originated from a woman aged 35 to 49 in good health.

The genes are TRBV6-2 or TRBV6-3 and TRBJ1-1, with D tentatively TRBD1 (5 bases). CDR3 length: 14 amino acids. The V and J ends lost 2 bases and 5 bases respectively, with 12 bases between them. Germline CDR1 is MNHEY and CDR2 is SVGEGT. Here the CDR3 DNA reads TGTGCCAGCAGTTACGGGGGTTGGAGGACTGAAGCTTTCTTT. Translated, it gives CASSYGGWRTEAFF.

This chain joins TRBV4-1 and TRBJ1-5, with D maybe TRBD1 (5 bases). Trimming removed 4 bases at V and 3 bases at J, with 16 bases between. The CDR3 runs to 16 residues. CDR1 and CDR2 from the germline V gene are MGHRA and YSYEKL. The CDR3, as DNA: TGCGCCAGCAGCCCCTCTGAAGGGGCGATCAATCAGCCCCAGCATTTT. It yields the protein CASSPSEGAINQPQHF.

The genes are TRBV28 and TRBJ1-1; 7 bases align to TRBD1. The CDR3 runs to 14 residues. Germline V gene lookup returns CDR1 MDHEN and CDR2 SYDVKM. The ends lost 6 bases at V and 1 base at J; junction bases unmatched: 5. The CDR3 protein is CASSLRQGNTEAFF. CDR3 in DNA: TGTGCCAGCAGCCTACGACAGGGGAACACTGAAGCTTTCTTT.

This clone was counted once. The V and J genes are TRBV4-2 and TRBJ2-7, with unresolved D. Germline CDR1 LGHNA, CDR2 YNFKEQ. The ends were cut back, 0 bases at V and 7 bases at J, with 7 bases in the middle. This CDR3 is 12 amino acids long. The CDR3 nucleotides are TGTGCCAGCAGCCAAGATTTGAGAGAGCAGTACTTC. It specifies CASSQDLREQYF.

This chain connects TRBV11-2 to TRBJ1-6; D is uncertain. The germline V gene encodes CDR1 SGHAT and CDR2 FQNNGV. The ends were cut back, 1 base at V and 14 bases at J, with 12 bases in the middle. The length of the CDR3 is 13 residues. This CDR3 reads CASSLGPSQALHF. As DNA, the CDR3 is TGTGCCAGCAGCTTAGGTCCAAGTCAGGCCCTCCACTTT.

CDR3 DNA: TGTGCCAGCAGCTTCGGTTCACCCCTCCACTTT. It translates to CASSFGSPLHF. The J gene is TRBJ1-6, the V gene TRBV7-9, with unresolved D. The V end was cut by 3 bases, the J end by 9 bases, with 3 bases between. From germline, CDR1 is SEHNR and CDR2 FQNEAQ (reference sequence). CDR3 length equals 11 residues.

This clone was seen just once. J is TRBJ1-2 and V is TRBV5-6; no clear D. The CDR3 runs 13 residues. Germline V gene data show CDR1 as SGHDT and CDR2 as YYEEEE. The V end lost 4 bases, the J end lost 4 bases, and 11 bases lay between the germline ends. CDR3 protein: CASSGVSVYGYTF. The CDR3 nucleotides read TGTGCCAGCAGCGGGGTCTCTGTCTATGGCTACACCTTC.

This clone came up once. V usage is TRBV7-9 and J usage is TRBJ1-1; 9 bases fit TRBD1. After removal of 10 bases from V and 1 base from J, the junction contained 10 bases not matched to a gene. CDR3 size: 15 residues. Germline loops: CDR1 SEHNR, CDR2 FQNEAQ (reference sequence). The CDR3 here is CATDGTGWTNTEAFF. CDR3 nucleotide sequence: TGTGCCACCGATGGGACAGGGTGGACGAACACTGAAGCTTTCTTT.

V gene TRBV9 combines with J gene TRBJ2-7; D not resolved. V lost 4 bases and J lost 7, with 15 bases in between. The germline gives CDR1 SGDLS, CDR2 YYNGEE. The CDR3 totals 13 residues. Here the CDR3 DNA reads TGTGCCAGCAGCCTAACCTCCCCGGAAGAGCAGTACTTC. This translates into CASSLTSPEEQYF. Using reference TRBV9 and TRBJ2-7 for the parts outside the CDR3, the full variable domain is DSGVTQTPKHLITATGQRVTLRCSPRSGDLSVYWYQQSLDQGLQFLIQYYNGEERAKGNILERFSAQQFPDLHSELNLSSLELGDSALYFCASSLTSPEEQYFGPGTRLTVT.

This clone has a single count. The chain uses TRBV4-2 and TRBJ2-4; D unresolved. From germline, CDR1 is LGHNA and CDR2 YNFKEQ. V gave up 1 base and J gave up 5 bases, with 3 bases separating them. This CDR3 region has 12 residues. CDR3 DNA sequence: TGTGCCAGCAGCCAAGGGGAAAACATTCAGTACTTC. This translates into CASSQGENIQYF.

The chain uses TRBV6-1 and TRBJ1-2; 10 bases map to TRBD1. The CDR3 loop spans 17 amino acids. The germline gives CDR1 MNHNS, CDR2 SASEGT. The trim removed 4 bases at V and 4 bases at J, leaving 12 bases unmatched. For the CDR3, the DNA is TGTGCCAGCAGTGGACGACAGGGGGCGCATGAAGCCTATGGCTACACCTTC. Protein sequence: CASSGRQGAHEAYGYTF.

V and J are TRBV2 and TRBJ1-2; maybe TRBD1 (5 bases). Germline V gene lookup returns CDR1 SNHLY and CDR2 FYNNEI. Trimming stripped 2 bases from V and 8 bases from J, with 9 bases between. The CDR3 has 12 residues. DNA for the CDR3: TGTGCCAGCAGTGAATACGGGGGGGGCTACACCTTC. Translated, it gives CASSEYGGGYTF.

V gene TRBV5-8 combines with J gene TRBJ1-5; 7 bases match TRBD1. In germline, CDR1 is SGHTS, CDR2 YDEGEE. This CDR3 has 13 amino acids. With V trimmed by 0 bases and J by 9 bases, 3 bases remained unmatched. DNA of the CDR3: TGTGCCAGCAGCTTGGACAGGGGTAGGCCCCAGCATTTT. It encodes CASSLDRGRPQHF.

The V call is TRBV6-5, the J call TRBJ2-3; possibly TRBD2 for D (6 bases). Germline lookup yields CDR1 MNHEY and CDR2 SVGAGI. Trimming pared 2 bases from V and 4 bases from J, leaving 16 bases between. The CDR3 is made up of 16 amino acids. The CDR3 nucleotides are TGTGCCAGCAGTTACGGCCCCAGCGGGTATTCAGATACGCAGTATTTT. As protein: CASSYGPSGYSDTQYF.

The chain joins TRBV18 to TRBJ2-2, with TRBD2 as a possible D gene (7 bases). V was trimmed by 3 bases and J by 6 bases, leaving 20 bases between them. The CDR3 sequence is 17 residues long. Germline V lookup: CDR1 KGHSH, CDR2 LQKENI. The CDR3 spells CASSPPGGGAEAGELFF. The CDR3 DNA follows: TGTGCCAGCTCACCCCCTGGAGGGGGGGCCGAGGCCGGGGAGCTGTTTTTT.